Each of the 21 T cell receptor beta chains below was sequenced from the same sample in a study of technical replicates of blood from a handful of donors. Assay: immunoSEQ multiplex PCR; the TCRdb copy retains only in-frame clones and omits some. The sample shows tens of thousands of clones, roughly 97% of them seen only once. Sequenced material: T cells isolated from PBMCs. The receptor source for this set is a human donor in good health.

The sample holds one count of this clone. The gene calls are TRBV7-8 and TRBJ2-5; no clear D. V was pared by 4 bases and J by 11 bases, with 17 bases between. This CDR3 is built from 13 residues. Germline values: CDR1 SGHVS, CDR2 FQNEAQ. The CDR3 nucleotides read TGTGCCAGCAGCTCTACGACTCGAGCTTCTCAGTACTTC. Amino acids: CASSSTTRASQYF.

The chain joins TRBV10-2 to TRBJ1-1; D gene uncertain. Germline V CDR1 and CDR2: WSHSY, SAAADI. Trimming removed 10 bases at V and 7 bases at J, with 10 bases between. This CDR3 has 10 residues. DNA for the CDR3: TGCGCCACCCGAAACGGTGAAGCTTTCTTT. Translation: CATRNGEAFF.

This chain connects TRBV5-1 to TRBJ1-2, with a possible D match to TRBD1 (5 bases). Per germline, CDR1 SGHRS and CDR2 YFSETQ. The CDR3 length is 14 residues. V was cut by 4 bases and J by 9 bases, with 19 bases left in between. The DNA for the CDR3 is TGCGCCAGCAGCCCCCCCGGGGGTAGCCGTAGCTACACCTTC. Translated: CASSPPGGSRSYTF. Using reference TRBV5-1 and TRBJ1-2 for the parts outside the CDR3, the full variable domain is KAGVTQTPRYLIKTRGQQVTLSCSPISGHRSVSWYQQTPGQGLQFLFEYFSETQRNKGNFPGRFSGRQFSNSRSEMNVSTLELGDSALYLCASSPPGGSRSYTFGSGTRLTVV.

The chain joins TRBV19 to TRBJ1-2; D is perhaps TRBD1 (6 bases). Germline-derived CDR1 and CDR2 are LNHDA and SQIVND (reference sequence). The CDR3 covers 16 residues. V gave up 6 bases and J gave up 8 bases, with 25 bases separating them. CDR3 in amino acids: CASRYPGHMPMRGYTF. The CDR3 DNA follows: TGTGCCAGTAGGTATCCGGGACACATGCCTATGAGAGGCTACACCTTC.

The CDR3: CASSLDPTGTGLGTDTQYF. CDR3 bases: TGTGCCAGCAGCTTAGATCCGACCGGGACAGGGTTAGGGACAGATACGCAGTATTTT. The chain uses TRBV11-2 and TRBJ2-3; TRBD1 agrees at 9 bases. The CDR3 runs 19 residues. V gave up 0 bases and J gave up 3 bases; unmatched junction bases: 13. Germline V gene data show CDR1 as SGHAT and CDR2 as FQNNGV.

This sequence joins TRBV9 and TRBJ2-7; D might be TRBD1 (5 bases). This CDR3 has 16 residues. V was trimmed by 4 bases and J by 4 bases, leaving 21 bases between them. Germline loops: CDR1 SGDLS, CDR2 YYNGEE. CDR3 protein: CASSPRRGEPLYEQYF. CDR3 nucleotides: TGTGCCAGCAGCCCACGTAGGGGCGAACCTTTGTACGAGCAGTACTTC. Using reference TRBV9 and TRBJ2-7 for the parts outside the CDR3, the full variable domain is DSGVTQTPKHLITATGQRVTLRCSPRSGDLSVYWYQQSLDQGLQFLIQYYNGEERAKGNILERFSAQQFPDLHSELNLSSLELGDSALYFCASSPRRGEPLYEQYFGPGTRLTVT.

The chain joins TRBV5-1 to TRBJ1-2; 7 bases agree with TRBD1. Germline-derived CDR1 and CDR2 are SGHRS and YFSETQ. The CDR3 runs to 15 residues. With 7 bases clipped from V and 4 bases from J, the junction kept 13 bases outside the gene matches. The DNA of the CDR3 is TGCGCCAGCGGGATTAGTCAAGGGGGCGTCTATGGCTACACCTTC. This gives the protein CASGISQGGVYGYTF.

The V and J genes are TRBV28 and TRBJ2-5; 7 bases fit TRBD1. The CDR3 loop spans 15 amino acids. Trimming at V came to 11 bases and at J to 0 bases, leaving 12 bases not matched to a gene. The germline V gene encodes CDR1 MDHEN and CDR2 SYDVKM. The CDR3 sequence: CASGRGQQYQETQYF. The DNA of the CDR3 is TGTGCCTCCGGTCGGGGACAGCAGTACCAAGAGACCCAGTACTTC.

The rearrangement links TRBV28 to TRBJ1-2; TRBD1 is a possible D gene (5 bases). Trimming took off 8 bases at V and 5 bases at J, with 24 bases between the two ends. Germline lookup yields CDR1 MDHEN and CDR2 SYDVKM. This CDR3 comprises 16 residues. The CDR3 region is CASETAGRWGGYGYTF. CDR3 in DNA: TGTGCCAGCGAGACTGCCGGCCGATGGGGGGGTTATGGCTACACCTTC.

The J gene is TRBJ2-7, the V gene TRBV7-6; D remains ambiguous. The CDR3 is 16 residues long. The V gene's germline CDR1 is SGHVS and CDR2 FNYEAQ. V was clipped by 1 base and J by 0 bases, with 13 bases between them. The CDR3 DNA sequence: TGTGCCAGCAGCTTAGGAGCCGCAGGCTCCTCCTACGAGCAGTACTTC. Protein: CASSLGAAGSSYEQYF.

The V gene is TRBV6-1, the J gene TRBJ1-1, with unresolved D. This CDR3 has 13 residues. Germline-derived CDR1 and CDR2 are MNHNS and SASEGT. V lost 4 bases and J 1 base, leaving 7 bases between the germline ends. CDR3 DNA sequence: TGTGCCAGCAGTGTAGGAGAGAACACTGAAGCTTTCTTT. Translated, it gives CASSVGENTEAFF.

The V call is TRBV5-1, the J call TRBJ1-2; no clear D. The germline CDR1 and CDR2 sequences are SGHRS and YFSETQ. Trimming shortened V by 0 bases and J by 6 bases, and 12 bases separated the two germline ends. CDR3 length equals 14 residues. CDR3 residues: CASSLGAGSDGYTF. The CDR3 region has the DNA TGCGCCAGCAGCTTGGGGGCAGGATCGGATGGCTACACCTTC.

The chain uses TRBV5-1 and TRBJ1-2; D is unresolved. V was pared by 4 bases and J by 8 bases, with 15 bases between. This CDR3 comprises 13 residues. Germline-derived CDR1 and CDR2 are SGHRS and YFSETQ. The CDR3 spells CASSPGQTGGYTF. CDR3 sequence (DNA): TGCGCCAGCAGCCCCGGTCAGACTGGGGGCTACACCTTC.

This clone was counted a single time. The chain joins TRBV27 to TRBJ2-7; 7 nucleotides agree with TRBD2. Germline V gives CDR1 MNHEY, CDR2 SMNVEV (reference sequence). J lost 3 bases, V lost 0 bases, and 5 bases had no gene match. This CDR3 is 15 amino acids long. CDR3 sequence (DNA): TGTGCCAGCAGTTTATCAGGCGGGAGTTTCTACGAGCAGTACTTC. This encodes CASSLSGGSFYEQYF.

V and J are TRBV19 and TRBJ1-1; TRBD1 matches at 8 bases. There are 14 residues in the CDR3. The trim removed 0 bases at V and 8 bases at J, leaving 5 bases unmatched. Looked up from germline, CDR1 is LNHDA and CDR2 is SQIVND (reference sequence). CDR3 nucleotides: TGTGCCAGTAGTATAGATGGACAGGGCCGGGAAGCTTTCTTT. Its protein is CASSIDGQGREAFF.

This rearrangement joins TRBV27 to TRBJ2-1, with D possibly matching TRBD2 (5 bases). Germline CDR1 and CDR2: MNHEY and SMNVEV (reference sequence). The CDR3 consists of 11 residues. V lost 10 bases, J lost 6 bases, and 10 bases lay in between. The CDR3 sequence: CATSGFNEQFF. CDR3 nucleotide sequence: TGTGCCACAAGCGGATTCAATGAGCAGTTCTTC.

J is TRBJ2-7 and V is TRBV10-3; 13 bases fit TRBD2. Trimming cost V 10 bases and J 3 bases; bases outside gene matches: 6. Germline V gene sequence: CDR1 ENHRY, CDR2 SYGVKD. The CDR3 covers 14 residues. CDR3 sequence: CATSGLAGYYEQYF. As DNA, the CDR3 is TGTGCCACGTCGGGACTAGCGGGATACTACGAGCAGTACTTC.

The genes are TRBV9 and TRBJ2-1, with a tentative D call TRBD1 (5 bases). The CDR3 is 15 residues long. V was pared by 0 bases and J by 4 bases, with 11 bases between. In germline, CDR1 is SGDLS, CDR2 YYNGEE. CDR3: CASSVGTTLYNEQFF. The CDR3 nucleotides read TGTGCCAGCAGCGTAGGGACAACTTTATACAATGAGCAGTTCTTC.

V gene TRBV6-1 combines with J gene TRBJ2-3; TRBD2 aligns across 12 bases. V lost 7 bases, J lost 6 bases, and 8 bases stayed unmatched. Per the germline V gene, CDR1 is MNHNS and CDR2 is SASEGT. There are 15 residues in the CDR3. The CDR3 region has the DNA TGTGCCAGCAACGAAGGGCTAGCGGGAGGGGATACGCAGTATTTT. Translation: CASNEGLAGGDTQYF.

This chain uses TRBV7-2 with TRBJ1-2, with TRBD1 identical over 7 bases. CDR1 and CDR2 (germline): SGHTA, FQGNSA. After removal of 4 bases from V and 6 bases from J, the junction contained 14 bases not matched to a gene. The CDR3 has 16 amino acids. The CDR3 loop reads CASSSPGQDDINGYTF. CDR3 sequence (DNA): TGTGCCAGCAGCTCCCCCGGACAGGACGACATTAATGGCTACACCTTC.

The rearrangement uses TRBV6-1 and TRBJ1-3, with D maybe TRBD1 (6 bases). Trimming cost V 6 bases and J 3 bases, with 18 bases left between them. The CDR3 is 16 amino acids. The V gene's germline CDR1 is MNHNS and CDR2 SASEGT. For the CDR3, the DNA is TGTGCCAGCAGCGAACTTGCCCCGGGACATGGAAACACCATATATTTT. This gives the protein CASSELAPGHGNTIYF.